Each of the 30 T cell receptor beta chains below was sequenced from the same sample in a study of T cells in localized non-small cell lung cancer. Sequenced by immunoSEQ multiplex PCR; TCRdb stores in-frame clones only, minus some. This sample has over 20,000 clones, with roughly 80% found just once. The sequenced sample was peripheral blood, obtained before any cancer treatment. Every receptor here comes from a man aged 40-75 years with stage III squamous cell lung carcinoma.

The CDR3 region has the DNA TGTGCCAGTACCGTGCAGGGGAGTGAAAAACTGTTTTTT. Its translation is CASTVQGSEKLFF. This chain connects TRBV5-6 to TRBJ1-4, with TRBD1 as a possible D gene (6 bases). CDR3 size: 13 residues. Trimming took 8 bases from V and 7 from J, leaving 15 bases between them. CDR1 and CDR2 (germline): SGHDT, YYEEEE.

The chain joins TRBV7-9 to TRBJ2-5; 9 bases line up with TRBD2. With V trimmed by 4 bases and J by 5 bases, 5 bases remained unmatched. Germline CDR1 SEHNR, CDR2 FQNEAQ (reference sequence). The CDR3 length is 14 residues. CDR3 region: CASSSRTSAETQYF. The CDR3 nucleotides are TGTGCCAGCAGCTCGAGGACTAGCGCGGAGACCCAGTACTTC.

The J gene is TRBJ1-2, the V gene TRBV7-9; 9 bases agree with TRBD1. CDR1 is SEHNR, CDR2 FQNEAQ, per germline (reference sequence). The CDR3 is 16 amino acids. Losses at the gene ends were 3 bases for V and 6 bases for J; bases not matched to a gene: 11. Here the CDR3 DNA reads TGTGCCAGCAGCTTCCGGGACAGGGAAGAAATTGATGGCTACACCTTC. This gives the protein CASSFRDREEIDGYTF.

The chain joins TRBV4-1 to TRBJ1-1; D is unclear. There are 14 residues in the CDR3. The germline CDR1 and CDR2 sequences are MGHRA and YSYEKL. The ends were cut back, 0 bases at V and 6 bases at J, with 11 bases in the middle. CDR3 loop: CASSQEAVYAEAFF. DNA of the CDR3: TGCGCCAGCAGCCAAGAGGCAGTTTACGCTGAAGCTTTCTTT.

The rearrangement joins TRBV30 to TRBJ1-6; perhaps TRBD1 as D (5 bases). There are 16 residues in the CDR3. Trimming shortened V by 5 bases and J by 7 bases, and 21 bases separated the two germline ends. Per germline, CDR1 GTSNPN and CDR2 SVGIG (reference sequence). In nucleotides, the CDR3 is TGTGCCTGGCTGGGGTCGGGGGGTGGTCGGAATTCACCCCTCCACTTT. Protein sequence: CAWLGSGGGRNSPLHF.

The V and J genes are TRBV19 and TRBJ2-2, with 8 bases lining up with TRBD2. The germline V gene encodes CDR1 LNHDA and CDR2 SQIVND (reference sequence). Losses at the gene ends were 6 bases for V and 7 bases for J; bases not matched to a gene: 7. The CDR3 loop spans 14 amino acids. The CDR3 bases are TGTGCCAGTAGGGAGCGGGAGATGGTCGGGGAGCTGTTTTTT. It specifies CASREREMVGELFF.

The count of this clone is one. The chain employs TRBV9 and TRBJ2-6, with D uncertain. The CDR3 loop spans 14 amino acids. Germline V CDR1 and CDR2: SGDLS, YYNGEE. The V gene lost 0 bases and the J gene lost 2 bases, with 3 bases spanning the gap. The CDR3: CASSVDPGANVLTF. In nucleotides, the CDR3 is TGTGCCAGCAGCGTAGATCCTGGGGCCAACGTCCTGACTTTC.

The chain joins TRBV2 to TRBJ2-7; possibly TRBD1 or TRBD2 for D (5 bases each). Germline V lookup: CDR1 SNHLY, CDR2 FYNNEI. This CDR3 comprises 15 residues. Deletions cut 8 bases from V and 0 bases from J, with 17 bases between. The CDR3 spells CASRGGRFSSYEQYV. The CDR3 coding sequence is TGTGCCAGCCGTGGGGGACGGTTTAGCTCCTACGAGCAGTACGTC.

This rearrangement joins TRBV28 to TRBJ2-7; TRBD1 agrees at 8 bases. Per germline, CDR1 MDHEN and CDR2 SYDVKM. This CDR3 is built from 12 residues. The CDR3 reads CAEQGDSYEQYF. In nucleotides, the CDR3 is TGTGCAGAACAGGGGGACAGCTACGAGCAGTACTTC.

The chain uses TRBV2 and TRBJ2-2; D assignment may be TRBD1 or TRBD2 (6 bases each). Trimming took 2 bases from V and 0 from J, leaving 13 bases between them. Germline V gene lookup returns CDR1 SNHLY and CDR2 FYNNEI. The CDR3 covers 17 residues. The CDR3 reads CASSENLGGANTGELFF. The CDR3 DNA reads TGTGCCAGCAGTGAAAACTTGGGGGGCGCGAACACCGGGGAGCTGTTTTTT. The variable domain in full, completed from reference TRBV2 and TRBJ2-2, reads EPEVTQTPSHQVTQMGQEVILRCVPISNHLYFYWYRQILGQKVEFLVSFYNNEISEKSEIFDDQFSVERPDGSNFTLKIRSTKLEDSAMYFCASSENLGGANTGELFFGEGSRLTVL.

This clone was counted between two and nine times. This chain joins TRBV6-1 and TRBJ1-5, with 9 bases matching TRBD1. J lost 7 bases, V lost 6 bases, and 7 bases had no gene match. CDR1 is MNHNS and CDR2 is SASEGT in the germline V gene. The CDR3 consists of 14 residues. This CDR3 reads CASSGTGGLQPQHF. DNA of the CDR3: TGTGCCAGCAGCGGAACAGGGGGCCTGCAGCCCCAGCATTTT.

The gene calls are TRBV9 and TRBJ2-1; the match to TRBD2 covers 8 bases. The CDR3 extends over 18 amino acids. V shed 1 base, J shed 5 bases, and the junction held 14 bases outside the gene matches. Germline V gene lookup returns CDR1 SGDLS and CDR2 YYNGEE. CDR3 residues: CASSVMGMTGGAHNEQFF. In nucleotides, the CDR3 is TGTGCCAGCAGCGTAATGGGGATGACCGGGGGGGCCCACAATGAGCAGTTCTTC.

The V and J genes are TRBV4-1 and TRBJ2-1; TRBD2 matches at 8 bases. The CDR3 covers 17 residues. Trimming at V came to 0 bases and at J to 3 bases, leaving 7 bases not matched to a gene. Germline V lookup: CDR1 MGHRA, CDR2 YSYEKL. The CDR3 nucleotides are TGCGCCAGCAGCCAAGAGGGCTCAAGCGGGGGCTACAATGAGCAGTTCTTC. It translates to CASSQEGSSGGYNEQFF.

The chain uses TRBV11-2 and TRBJ2-7; 7 bases are shared with TRBD1. The CDR3 spans 15 residues. Germline values: CDR1 SGHAT, CDR2 FQNNGV. With V trimmed by 4 bases and J by 3 bases, 9 bases remained unmatched. In DNA, the CDR3 is TGTGCCAGCAGCTCACCTTGGACAGGAAACTACGAGCAGTACGTC. Its translation: CASSSPWTGNYEQYV.

V usage is TRBV5-8 and J usage is TRBJ2-5, with 7 bases aligning to TRBD1. The CDR3 is made up of 14 amino acids. The germline gives CDR1 SGHTS, CDR2 YDEGEE. The V and J ends lost 0 bases and 5 bases, in that order; junction bases with no gene match: 4. Here the CDR3 reads CASSLEDRQETQYF. For the CDR3, the DNA is TGTGCCAGCAGCTTGGAGGACAGGCAGGAGACCCAGTACTTC. Filled out from reference TRBV5-8 and TRBJ2-5, the complete variable domain reads EAGVTQSPTHLIKTRGQQATLRCSPISGHTSVYWYQQALGLGLQFLLWYDEGEERNRGNFPPRFSGRQFPNYSSELNVNALELEDSALYLCASSLEDRQETQYFGPGTRLLVL.

V is TRBV28 and J is TRBJ1-1; no clear D gene. Trimming took off 6 bases at V and 1 base at J, with 6 bases between the two ends. The germline V gene has CDR1 MDHEN and CDR2 SYDVKM. The CDR3 length is 12 residues. DNA for the CDR3: TGTGCCAGCAGAACAGCGAACACTGAAGCTTTCTTT. It yields the protein CASRTANTEAFF.

This clone was seen a few times. This chain uses TRBV6-6 with TRBJ1-1; D perhaps matches TRBD1 (5 bases). Germline CDR1 reads MNHNY; CDR2 reads SVGAGI (reference sequence). This CDR3 is built from 14 residues. V was pared by 7 bases and J by 5 bases, with 17 bases between. Here the CDR3 reads CASILTGGGTEAFF. DNA of the CDR3: TGTGCCAGCATTCTTACGGGGGGGGGAACTGAAGCTTTCTTT.

V gene TRBV7-2 combines with J gene TRBJ2-7; 7 bases are shared with TRBD1. The germline V gene has CDR1 SGHTA and CDR2 FQGNSA. V was clipped by 4 bases and J by 5 bases; unmatched bases: 8. CDR3 length: 14 residues. The CDR3 region is CASSSYRGTDEQYF. The CDR3, as DNA: TGTGCCAGCAGCTCATACAGGGGAACGGACGAGCAGTACTTC.

The chain carries TRBV29-1 and TRBJ2-7, with TRBD1 matching over 7 bases. Germline CDR1 is SQVTM and CDR2 is ANQGSEA. V lost 7 bases, J lost 0 bases, and 9 bases stayed unmatched. This CDR3 has 14 residues. CDR3 sequence: CSGSTGSTSYEQYF. The CDR3 DNA sequence: TGCAGCGGCTCGACAGGGAGTACCTCCTACGAGCAGTACTTC.

The chain employs TRBV6-1 and TRBJ1-2; TRBD1 might be the D (6 bases). Trimming left V 1 base short and J 7 bases short, with 13 bases between. This CDR3 is 14 amino acids long. Germline V gene data show CDR1 as MNHNS and CDR2 as SASEGT. In nucleotides, the CDR3 is TGTGCCAGCAGTGAAGGGGGACAACCCACTGGCTACACCTTC. Encoded protein: CASSEGGQPTGYTF.

The V and J genes are TRBV29-1 and TRBJ1-1; D is unresolved. The CDR3 spans 13 residues. Trimming shortened V by 8 bases and J by 5 bases, and 18 bases separated the two germline ends. Germline CDR1 and CDR2: SQVTM and ANQGSEA. CDR3 in DNA: TGCAGCTCCCCGGCCGGGATTGGGACTGAAGCTTTCTTT. It specifies CSSPAGIGTEAFF.

V usage is TRBV27 and J usage is TRBJ2-1; D not resolved. The V end was cut by 4 bases, the J end by 2 bases, with 12 bases between. Germline values: CDR1 MNHEY, CDR2 SMNVEV (reference sequence). The length of the CDR3 is 15 residues. The CDR3 loop is CASSWSGPPYNEQFF. DNA of the CDR3: TGTGCCAGCAGTTGGTCAGGTCCTCCCTACAATGAGCAGTTCTTC.

The chain is built from TRBV19 and TRBJ2-1; 9 nucleotides agree with TRBD1. The V segment lost 6 bases and the J segment 8 bases; nucleotides outside the gene matches: 8. The length of the CDR3 is 14 residues. In germline, CDR1 is LNHDA, CDR2 SQIVND (reference sequence). The CDR3 sequence is CASRDRDRVYEQFF. CDR3 DNA sequence: TGTGCCAGTAGGGATCGGGACAGGGTGTATGAGCAGTTCTTC. The variable domain in full, completed from reference TRBV19 and TRBJ2-1, reads DGGITQSPKYLFRKEGQNVTLSCEQNLNHDAMYWYRQDPGQGLRLIYYSQIVNDFQKGDIAEGYSVSREKKESFPLTVTSAQKNPTAFYLCASRDRDRVYEQFFGPGTRLTVL.

This chain connects TRBV2 to TRBJ2-2; the D gene is possibly TRBD1 (5 bases). The CDR3 loop spans 14 amino acids. Trimming took off 7 bases at V and 7 bases at J, with 16 bases between the two ends. Germline V gene data show CDR1 as SNHLY and CDR2 as FYNNEI. CDR3 coding DNA: TGTGCCAGCAACCCCAGGGTACTCATCGGGGAGCTGTTTTTT. It codes for CASNPRVLIGELFF.

The rearrangement links TRBV7-2 to TRBJ2-3; the D is unclear. Germline-derived CDR1 and CDR2 are SGHTA and FQGNSA. This CDR3 has 12 amino acids. Trimming took off 0 bases at V and 5 bases at J, with 3 bases between the two ends. CDR3 loop: CASSLALDTQYF. The CDR3 DNA reads TGTGCCAGCAGCTTAGCGTTAGATACGCAGTATTTT.

The chain carries TRBV5-6 and TRBJ1-6; D is unclear. V was cut by 2 bases and J by 9 bases, with 12 bases left in between. The CDR3 consists of 14 residues. Germline V lookup: CDR1 SGHDT, CDR2 YYEEEE. The CDR3 loop is CASSFYLGPSPLHF. CDR3 in DNA: TGTGCCAGCAGCTTTTATTTAGGGCCTTCACCCCTCCACTTT.

The rearrangement links TRBV4-1 to TRBJ2-1; D gene ambiguous. This CDR3 is built from 14 residues. In germline, CDR1 is MGHRA, CDR2 YSYEKL. V shed 0 bases and J shed 10 bases, with 13 bases lying between them. The DNA of the CDR3 is TGCGCCAGCAGCCAAGATATGGCCTACACGGAGCAGTTCTTC. This gives the protein CASSQDMAYTEQFF.

The rearrangement joins TRBV18 to TRBJ2-7; TRBD1 matches 7 bases. This CDR3 has 12 amino acids. The trim removed 3 bases at V and 7 bases at J, leaving 3 bases unmatched. Germline CDR1 is KGHSH and CDR2 is LQKENI. In nucleotides, the CDR3 is TGTGCCAGCTCACCTTACAGGGGAGAGCAGTACTTC. This gives the protein CASSPYRGEQYF.

The chain has TRBV15 and TRBJ2-7, with TRBD1 identical over 7 bases. CDR3 length: 14 residues. Per the germline V gene, CDR1 is LNHNV and CDR2 is YYDKDF (reference sequence). The trim removed 5 bases at V and 3 bases at J, leaving 7 bases unmatched. The CDR3 sequence is CATSPGDRLYEQYV. DNA for the CDR3: TGTGCCACCAGCCCCGGGGACAGACTCTACGAGCAGTACGTC.

The chain joins TRBV29-1 to TRBJ1-4, with D possibly being TRBD1 (6 bases). The V end was cut by 7 bases, the J end by 8 bases, with 17 bases between. The CDR3 has 13 amino acids. CDR1 and CDR2 (germline): SQVTM, ANQGSEA. As DNA, the CDR3 is TGCAGCGCTGCCGCCAACAGGGCGGAAAAACTGTTTTTT. Amino acids: CSAAANRAEKLFF.